The rows below give T cell receptor beta chains drawn from one sample of a study of PD-1 blockade in classical Hodgkin lymphoma. The data were produced by immunoSEQ multiplex PCR, yet TCRdb's version contains in-frame clones alone and is incomplete. Of 25,000 to 30,000 clones in the sample, approximately 82% were seen once. Sequenced material: peripheral blood mononuclear cells (PBMCs), taken before the second cycle of nivolumab. The receptors here all came from a human donor with classical Hodgkin lymphoma. CDR3s include the opening cysteine and the closing phenylalanine or tryptophan. A row's size may be missing; if present it is once, few, many or a size class.

CDR3aa: CASSAGLAGGDTQYF
abundance: once
j_gene: TRBJ2-3
len: 15
v_gene: TRBV9

CDR3aa: CAISFLPGQGGEQYF
abundance: NA
j_gene: TRBJ2-7
len: 15
v_gene: TRBV10-3

CDR3aa: CASRPGLAGGETQYF
abundance: NA
j_gene: TRBJ2-5
len: 15
v_gene: TRBV27

CDR3aa: CSALQGGWQYF
abundance: NA
j_gene: TRBJ2-7
len: 11
v_gene: TRBV20-1

CDR3aa: CASSPQQGQGYNEQFF
abundance: NA
j_gene: TRBJ2-1
len: 16
v_gene: TRBV18

CDR3aa: CASSSPGTLLQFF
abundance: NA
j_gene: TRBJ2-1
len: 13
v_gene: TRBV7-2

CDR3aa: CASSARTISAFF
abundance: NA
j_gene: TRBJ1-1
len: 12
v_gene: TRBV6-6

CDR3aa: CAPREASGTKSSYEQYF
abundance: NA
j_gene: TRBJ2-7
len: 17
v_gene: TRBV10-1

CDR3aa: CASSLSWAGGLNEQFF
abundance: NA
j_gene: TRBJ2-1
len: 16
v_gene: TRBV7-9

CDR3aa: CASSQTATDTQYF
abundance: NA
j_gene: TRBJ2-3
len: 13
v_gene: TRBV18

CDR3aa: CASSADRVTDTQYF
abundance: few
j_gene: TRBJ2-3
len: 14
v_gene: TRBV9

CDR3aa: CASSSMTDTQYF
abundance: NA
j_gene: TRBJ2-3
len: 12
v_gene: TRBV6-6

CDR3aa: CASSRDRDGNTIYF
abundance: NA
j_gene: TRBJ1-3
len: 14
v_gene: TRBV4-1

CDR3aa: CASSLGGGKTDTQYF
abundance: once
j_gene: TRBJ2-3
len: 15
v_gene: TRBV5-4

CDR3aa: CASSPGEDPRRQPQHF
abundance: NA
j_gene: TRBJ1-5
len: 16
v_gene: TRBV5-1

CDR3aa: CASSAPRGRSVNNEQFF
abundance: NA
j_gene: TRBJ2-1
len: 17
v_gene: TRBV7-8

CDR3aa: CASSPPVGGRLNNEQFF
abundance: NA
j_gene: TRBJ2-1
len: 17
v_gene: TRBV11-2

CDR3aa: CASSLVGGTGGSPLHF
abundance: NA
j_gene: TRBJ1-6
len: 16
v_gene: TRBV5-1

CDR3aa: CASSERARELFF
abundance: NA
j_gene: TRBJ2-2
len: 12
v_gene: TRBV6-1

CDR3aa: CASSWDRVAGELFF
abundance: NA
j_gene: TRBJ2-2
len: 14
v_gene: TRBV27

CDR3aa: CASSLGVGYTEAFF
abundance: NA
j_gene: TRBJ1-1
len: 14
v_gene: TRBV7-9

CDR3aa: CASSLLRGTRGSRTEAFF
abundance: NA
j_gene: TRBJ1-1
len: 18
v_gene: TRBV7-6

CDR3aa: CASSLRSNQPQHF
abundance: NA
j_gene: TRBJ1-5
len: 13
v_gene: TRBV5-6

CDR3aa: CASSQGGRLNEKLFF
abundance: NA
j_gene: TRBJ1-4
len: 15
v_gene: TRBV4-1

CDR3aa: CASSLAVAGELFF
abundance: NA
j_gene: TRBJ2-2
len: 13
v_gene: TRBV7-9

CDR3aa: CASSSQTLAGVLGELFF
abundance: few
j_gene: TRBJ2-2
len: 17
v_gene: TRBV7-9

CDR3aa: CASSLVGLADTQYF
abundance: NA
j_gene: TRBJ2-3
len: 14
v_gene: TRBV5-1

CDR3aa: CASSSYRDIKTF
abundance: NA
j_gene: TRBJ2-6
len: 12
v_gene: TRBV28

CDR3aa: CASSPGGYSNQPQHF
abundance: NA
j_gene: TRBJ1-5
len: 15
v_gene: TRBV7-9

CDR3aa: CASSVGTAYNSPLHF
abundance: NA
j_gene: TRBJ1-6
len: 15
v_gene: TRBV7-2

CDR3aa: CASNLGQRGGELFF
abundance: NA
j_gene: TRBJ2-2
len: 14
v_gene: TRBV5-6

CDR3aa: CASSVAVGGVSRKLFF
abundance: once
j_gene: TRBJ1-4
len: 16
v_gene: TRBV9

CDR3aa: CASSLEAESYGYTF
abundance: NA
j_gene: TRBJ1-2
len: 14
v_gene: TRBV13